One sample yielded the 14 T cell receptor beta chains listed below, sequenced in a study of T cells after yellow fever vaccination. One entry per CDR3 protein results from TCRdb running MiXCR on the 5' RACE reads. Among approximately 580,000 distinct CDR3 sequences listed, 17% were seen once. The sequencing used PBMCs, collected about 5 days after the first yellow fever vaccination. These receptors were collected from a man between 18 and 29 years old who received the YFV17D yellow fever vaccine.

In this sample, this clonotype turned up a few times. This sequence joins TRBV7-2 and TRBJ2-3, with D unclear. The CDR3 runs 16 residues. The germline V gene encodes CDR1 SGHTA and CDR2 FQGNSA. The V end was cut by 3 bases, the J end by 1 base, with 14 bases between. CDR3 bases: TGTGCCAGCAGCTTGATGGGAACGGCTCGCACAGATACGCAGTATTTT. Its translation is CASSLMGTARTDTQYF.

This sequence joins TRBV10-1 and TRBJ2-3; D gene uncertain. V lost 2 bases, J lost 4 bases, and 7 bases lay in between. The germline V gene encodes CDR1 WNHNN and CDR2 SYGVQD (reference sequence). The CDR3 is 13 residues long. The CDR3 nucleotides read TGCGCCAGCAGTGAGAGTAGACCAGATACGCAGTATTTT. This codes for CASSESRPDTQYF.

This clonotype was seen more than once but under ten times. The chain is built from TRBV20-1 and TRBJ1-4; D remains ambiguous. This CDR3 is 14 amino acids long. V gave up 1 base and J gave up 4 bases, with 10 bases separating them. Germline-derived CDR1 and CDR2 are DFQATT and SNEGSKA (reference sequence). The CDR3 spells CSARVPGSNEKLFF. The CDR3 nucleotides are TGCAGTGCTAGAGTTCCGGGGAGTAATGAAAAACTGTTTTTT.

This clonotype turned up a few times. The rearrangement links TRBV5-6 to TRBJ2-3; 7 bases align to TRBD1. The CDR3 is 16 amino acids. Germline V gene lookup returns CDR1 SGHDT and CDR2 YYEEEE. With V trimmed by 1 base and J by 5 bases, 10 bases remained unmatched. The CDR3 DNA reads TGTGCCAGCAGCTTGTTGGGGCAGGGGGTGGAAGATACGCAGTATTTT. This sequence encodes CASSLLGQGVEDTQYF.

This clonotype was counted many times. J is TRBJ2-3 and V is TRBV5-1; TRBD2 is a possible D gene (6 bases). The germline V gene has CDR1 SGHRS and CDR2 YFSETQ. There are 13 residues in the CDR3. Trimming took 2 bases from V and 6 from J, leaving 10 bases between them. The CDR3 bases are TGCGCCAGCAGCTTACAGGAGGGTGATACGCAGTATTTT. Translation gives CASSLQEGDTQYF.

This clonotype appeared a few times. This chain links TRBV12-3 or TRBV12-4 with TRBJ1-5; D gene ambiguous. Trimming removed 5 bases at V and 0 bases at J, with 14 bases between. The CDR3 sequence is 16 residues long. CDR3 region: CASSVRRFYSNQPQHF. DNA of the CDR3: TGTGCCAGCAGTGTGCGGCGGTTCTATAGCAATCAGCCCCAGCATTTT.

V gene TRBV4-3 combines with J gene TRBJ2-7, with D unresolved. Germline V gene data show CDR1 as LGHNA and CDR2 as YSLEER. Trimming removed 4 bases from V and 3 bases from J, with 13 bases in between. There are 14 residues in the CDR3. For the CDR3, the DNA is TGCGCCAGCAGCCCGGCCGGGCGGAACTACGAGCAGTACTTC. Translation: CASSPAGRNYEQYF.

The chain has TRBV4-3 and TRBJ2-7; TRBD1 agrees at 9 bases. The V gene end was trimmed by 0 bases and the J gene end by 1 base; junction bases not matched to a gene: 4. The CDR3 loop spans 16 amino acids. Germline values: CDR1 LGHNA, CDR2 YSLEER. The CDR3 region has the DNA TGCGCCAGCAGCCAAGACTCCGGGACAGGGTCCTACGAGCAGTACTTC. It yields the protein CASSQDSGTGSYEQYF.

V gene TRBV18 combines with J gene TRBJ1-2, with D possibly matching TRBD1 (5 bases). Germline assignment: CDR1 KGHSH and CDR2 LQKENI. This CDR3 comprises 15 residues. The germline V and J ends were trimmed by 2 bases and 4 bases, with 14 bases remaining between them. In nucleotides, the CDR3 is TGTGCCAGCTCACCAGCGGCAGGGAGGGGCTATGGCTACACCTTC. This sequence encodes CASSPAAGRGYGYTF.

The V gene is TRBV5-1, the J gene TRBJ1-2; the match to TRBD1 covers 8 bases. The CDR3 is made up of 15 amino acids. Germline V CDR1 and CDR2: SGHRS, YFSETQ. The junction had 5 bases not matched to a gene; V was cut back by 3 bases and J by 1 base. The CDR3 loop reads CASSWDGQGNYGYTF. DNA for the CDR3: TGCGCCAGCAGCTGGGACGGACAGGGTAACTATGGCTACACCTTC. Using reference TRBV5-1 and TRBJ1-2 for the parts outside the CDR3, the full variable domain is KAGVTQTPRYLIKTRGQQVTLSCSPISGHRSVSWYQQTPGQGLQFLFEYFSETQRNKGNFPGRFSGRQFSNSRSEMNVSTLELGDSALYLCASSWDGQGNYGYTFGSGTRLTVV.

In its sample, this clonotype was seen a few times. CDR3 nucleotide sequence: TGCAGTGCCAGGGTGGGGGGCAGGGCTGGGCAGCCCCAGCATTTT. Translating gives CSARVGGRAGQPQHF. This chain connects TRBV20-1 to TRBJ1-5, with TRBD1 as a possible D gene (6 bases). V was shortened by 6 bases and J by 7 bases, with 22 bases between the two germline ends. CDR1 DFQATT and CDR2 SNEGSKA come from the germline V gene (reference sequence). This CDR3 is 15 amino acids long.

This clonotype appeared a few times. The chain employs TRBV7-3 and TRBJ1-6; D gene uncertain. The CDR3 spans 14 residues. Germline V gene data show CDR1 as SGHTA and CDR2 as FQGTGA. Trimming removed 4 bases from V and 5 bases from J, with 9 bases in between. CDR3 nucleotides: TGTGCCAGCAGCTCGCGGTCCCATAATTCACCCCTCCACTTT. It translates to CASSSRSHNSPLHF.

This clonotype was counted a few times. The chain's CDR3 is CASSQGDRVRVQYF. CDR3 DNA sequence: TGCGCCAGCAGCCAAGGGGACCGGGTTCGGGTGCAGTACTTC. The chain links TRBV4-1 to TRBJ2-7, with D perhaps TRBD1 or TRBD2 (5 bases each). The CDR3 is 14 residues long. Germline loops: CDR1 MGHRA, CDR2 YSYEKL. V was cut by 1 base and J by 9 bases, with 16 bases left in between.

The rearrangement uses TRBV6-2 or TRBV6-3 and TRBJ2-3; 9 bases fit TRBD1. This CDR3 has 16 residues. Per germline, CDR1 MNHEY and CDR2 SVGEGT. V was clipped by 0 bases and J by 4 bases; unmatched bases: 5. CDR3 amino acids: CASSYSGQGSADTQYF. The CDR3 DNA reads TGTGCCAGCAGTTACTCAGGACAGGGGAGCGCAGATACGCAGTATTTT.